What follows are 17 T cell receptor beta chains derived from one specimen sequenced in a study of blood T cell repertoires in COVID-19. This table comes from immunoSEQ multiplex PCR, and its TCRdb copy is limited to in-frame clones, with some not included. Here the sample spans 190,000 or so clones, approximately 86% being singletons. The sequencing input was peripheral blood. The receptors were gathered from a man aged 60 to 75 with COVID-19, enrolled during active disease.

V is TRBV5-8 and J is TRBJ1-5, with a tentative D call TRBD1 (5 bases). This CDR3 has 15 residues. CDR1 and CDR2 (germline): SGHTS, YDEGEE. Between the trimmed V and J ends, which lost 4 bases and 5 bases, there was a span of 16 bases. CDR3 in amino acids: CASSKLTGPHQPQHF. The DNA for the CDR3 is TGTGCCAGCAGCAAATTAACAGGACCTCATCAGCCCCAGCATTTT.

The CDR3, as DNA: TGCGCCAGCAGGGCCACAGGGATCTACTATGGCTACACCTTC. Amino acids: CASRATGIYYGYTF. The chain is built from TRBV10-2 and TRBJ1-2, with D maybe TRBD1 (6 bases). Trimming left V 6 bases short and J 3 bases short, with 14 bases between. Looked up from germline, CDR1 is WSHSY and CDR2 is SAAADI. This CDR3 comprises 14 residues.

The count of this clone is one. The chain links TRBV27 to TRBJ2-1; a weak D match, TRBD1 (5 bases). Germline loops: CDR1 MNHEY, CDR2 SMNVEV (reference sequence). The CDR3 spans 16 residues. V lost 4 bases and J lost 0, with 13 bases in between. The CDR3 coding sequence is TGTGCCAGCAGTTCGAGACAGTTAAGCTCCTACAATGAGCAGTTCTTC. Its protein is CASSSRQLSSYNEQFF.

The rearrangement uses TRBV12-3 or TRBV12-4 and TRBJ1-1; D not certain. The CDR3 is 12 amino acids. The germline V and J ends were trimmed by 6 bases and 5 bases, with 10 bases remaining between them. CDR3 amino acids: CASSLTSTEAFF. The CDR3 bases are TGTGCCAGCAGCTTGACAAGTACTGAAGCTTTCTTT.

This chain joins TRBV9 and TRBJ1-1, with 11 bases fitting TRBD1. Germline V gives CDR1 SGDLS, CDR2 YYNGEE. The CDR3 covers 15 residues. V trimming: 4 bases; J trimming: 8 bases; junction bases outside the gene matches: 10. The CDR3, as DNA: TGTGCCAGCAGCATCGGACAGGGGGCCTTGGGGGAAGCTTTCTTT. This translates into CASSIGQGALGEAFF.

The V and J genes are TRBV7-6 and TRBJ1-4, with TRBD1 as a possible D gene (6 bases). The CDR3 loop spans 13 amino acids. The V gene's germline CDR1 is SGHVS and CDR2 FNYEAQ. Trimming pared 1 base from V and 12 bases from J, leaving 12 bases between. The CDR3 region is CASSLGEGGELFF. CDR3 DNA: TGTGCCAGCAGCTTAGGAGAAGGGGGGGAACTGTTTTTT.

The chain carries TRBV9 and TRBJ1-5; TRBD1 is a possible D gene (6 bases). CDR1 SGDLS and CDR2 YYNGEE come from the germline V gene. V dropped 3 bases and J dropped 4 bases, with 11 bases sitting between them. The CDR3 covers 14 residues. The CDR3 nucleotides are TGTGCCAGCAGCGAAACAGGGCGAAATCAGCCCCAGCATTTT. It translates to CASSETGRNQPQHF.

The genes are TRBV9 and TRBJ2-5; a possible D gene is TRBD1 (5 bases). CDR1 and CDR2 (germline): SGDLS, YYNGEE. CDR3 size: 15 residues. Trimming took 4 bases from V and 5 from J, leaving 18 bases between them. The CDR3 region is CASSPQPAGWETQYF. The CDR3 DNA is TGTGCCAGCAGCCCTCAGCCCGCAGGGTGGGAGACCCAGTACTTC.

The chain links TRBV20-1 to TRBJ1-1; D call uncertain. Germline loops: CDR1 DFQATT, CDR2 SNEGSKA (reference sequence). V gave up 3 bases and J gave up 2 bases, with 19 bases separating them. The CDR3 is made up of 16 amino acids. The CDR3 spells CSASGVEGRFNTEAFF. CDR3 nucleotide sequence: TGCAGTGCTAGTGGGGTAGAGGGAAGATTTAACACTGAAGCTTTCTTT.

The chain couples TRBV11-2 to TRBJ2-7; 8 bases are a match to TRBD1. The CDR3 consists of 15 residues. The V gene's germline CDR1 is SGHAT and CDR2 FQNNGV. Trimming took 5 bases from V and 7 from J; bases not matched to a gene: 13. CDR3 amino acids: CASSRQGASGFEQYF. The CDR3, as DNA: TGTGCCAGCAGCCGTCAGGGGGCCTCTGGATTTGAGCAGTACTTC.

The chain uses TRBV6-5 and TRBJ1-2; a weak D match, TRBD1 (5 bases). Germline V gene sequence: CDR1 MNHEY, CDR2 SVGAGI. The V end lost 6 bases, the J end lost 5 bases, and 19 bases lay between the germline ends. The CDR3 sequence is 15 residues long. The CDR3 reads CASRPWAEQGYGYTF. Here the CDR3 DNA reads TGTGCCAGCAGACCCTGGGCCGAGCAGGGATATGGCTACACCTTC.

CDR3 residues: CASSLGQGNEQYF. DNA for the CDR3: TGCGCCAGCAGCCTAGGACAGGGGAACGAGCAGTACTTC. This chain links TRBV5-1 with TRBJ2-7; 9 nucleotides agree with TRBD1. The V gene end was trimmed by 4 bases and the J gene end by 5 bases; junction bases not matched to a gene: 4. The CDR3 runs to 13 residues. Germline CDR1 SGHRS, CDR2 YFSETQ.

The chain has TRBV6-5 and TRBJ1-4, with a possible D match to TRBD1 (5 bases). Germline-derived CDR1 and CDR2 are MNHEY and SVGAGI. There are 14 residues in the CDR3. The V gene lost 6 bases and the J gene lost 3 bases, with 11 bases spanning the gap. CDR3 amino acids: CASRPGWANEKLFF. DNA for the CDR3: TGTGCCAGCAGGCCAGGGTGGGCTAATGAAAAACTGTTTTTT.

V is TRBV28 and J is TRBJ2-7; TRBD2 matches at 8 bases. From germline, CDR1 is MDHEN and CDR2 SYDVKM. The V and J ends lost 5 bases and 6 bases, in that order; junction bases with no gene match: 6. The CDR3 spans 13 residues. This CDR3 is CASSPPGGGEQYF. CDR3 coding DNA: TGTGCCAGCAGTCCTCCCGGGGGGGGCGAGCAGTACTTC. Full variable domain (missing parts from reference TRBV28 and TRBJ2-7): DVKVTQSSRYLVKRTGEKVFLECVQDMDHENMFWYRQDPGLGLRLIYFSYDVKMKEKGDIPEGYSVSREKKERFSLILESASTNQTSMYLCASSPPGGGEQYFGPGTRLTVT.

The rearrangement links TRBV5-4 to TRBJ2-1, with 8 bases identical to TRBD1. This CDR3 is built from 15 residues. The J segment lost 0 bases and the V segment lost 4 bases, leaving 3 bases of the junction unmatched. The germline V gene has CDR1 SGHNT and CDR2 YYREEE (reference sequence). CDR3 coding DNA: TGTGCCAGCAGCGCGACAGGGGACTCCTACAATGAGCAGTTCTTC. It specifies CASSATGDSYNEQFF.

This chain links TRBV2 with TRBJ2-3; TRBD2 matches at 16 bases. The germline V gene encodes CDR1 SNHLY and CDR2 FYNNEI. The CDR3 sequence is 16 residues long. Trimming took 6 bases from V and 1 from J; bases not matched to a gene: 1. The CDR3 protein is CASRGLAGGGTDTQYF. CDR3 sequence (DNA): TGTGCCAGCAGGGGACTAGCGGGAGGGGGCACAGATACGCAGTATTTT.

The chain has TRBV12-3 or TRBV12-4 and TRBJ2-3, with no clear D. This CDR3 is 11 amino acids long. V was cut by 5 bases and J by 5 bases, with 5 bases left in between. Written as DNA, the CDR3 is TGTGCCAGCAGTCAGATAGATACGCAGTATTTT. Translating it yields CASSQIDTQYF.